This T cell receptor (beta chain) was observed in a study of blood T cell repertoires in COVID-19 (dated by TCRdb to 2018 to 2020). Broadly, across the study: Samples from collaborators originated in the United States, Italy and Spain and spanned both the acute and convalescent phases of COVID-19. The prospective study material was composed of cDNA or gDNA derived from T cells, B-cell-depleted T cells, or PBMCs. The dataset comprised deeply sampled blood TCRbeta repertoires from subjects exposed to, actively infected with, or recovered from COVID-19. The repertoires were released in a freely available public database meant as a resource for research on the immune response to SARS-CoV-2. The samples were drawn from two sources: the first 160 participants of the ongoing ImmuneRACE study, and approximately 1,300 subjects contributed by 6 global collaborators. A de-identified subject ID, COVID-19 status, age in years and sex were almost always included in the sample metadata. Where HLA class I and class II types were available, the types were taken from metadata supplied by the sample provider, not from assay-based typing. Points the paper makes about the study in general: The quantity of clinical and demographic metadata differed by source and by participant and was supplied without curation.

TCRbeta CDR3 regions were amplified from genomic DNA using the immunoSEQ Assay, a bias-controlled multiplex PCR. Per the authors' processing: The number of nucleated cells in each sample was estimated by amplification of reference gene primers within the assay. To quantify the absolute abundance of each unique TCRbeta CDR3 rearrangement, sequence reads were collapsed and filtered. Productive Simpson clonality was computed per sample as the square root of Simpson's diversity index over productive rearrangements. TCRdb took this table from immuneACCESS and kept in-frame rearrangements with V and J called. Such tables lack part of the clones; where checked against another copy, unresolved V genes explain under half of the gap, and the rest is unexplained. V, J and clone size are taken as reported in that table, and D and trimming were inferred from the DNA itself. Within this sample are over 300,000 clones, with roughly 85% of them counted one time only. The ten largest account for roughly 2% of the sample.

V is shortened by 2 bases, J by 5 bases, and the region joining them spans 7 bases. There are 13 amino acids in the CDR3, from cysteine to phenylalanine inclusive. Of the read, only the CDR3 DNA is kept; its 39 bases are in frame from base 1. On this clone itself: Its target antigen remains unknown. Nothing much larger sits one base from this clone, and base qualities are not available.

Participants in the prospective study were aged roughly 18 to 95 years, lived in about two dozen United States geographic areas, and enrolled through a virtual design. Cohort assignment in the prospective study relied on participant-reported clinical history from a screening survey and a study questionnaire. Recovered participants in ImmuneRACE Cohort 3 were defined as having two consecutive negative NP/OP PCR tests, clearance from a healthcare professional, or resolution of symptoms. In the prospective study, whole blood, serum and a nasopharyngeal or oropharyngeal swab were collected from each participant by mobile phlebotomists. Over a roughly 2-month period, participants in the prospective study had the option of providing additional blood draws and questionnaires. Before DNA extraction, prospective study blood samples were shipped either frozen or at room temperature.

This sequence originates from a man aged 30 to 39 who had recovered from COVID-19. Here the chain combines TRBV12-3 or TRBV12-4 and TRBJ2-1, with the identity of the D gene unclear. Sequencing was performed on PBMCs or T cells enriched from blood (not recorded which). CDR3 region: CASSLSSDNEQFF. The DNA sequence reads TGTGCCAGCAGTTTATCGAGCGACAATGAGCAGTTCTTC.